Listed here are 13 T cell receptor beta chains from one sample, sequenced in a study of T-cell memory formation after mild COVID-19 (dated by TCRdb to the early 2020s). To prepare the library, 5' RACE was applied. Sequencer: Illumina NovaSeq 6000. Starting from the raw public reads, TCRdb applied fastp trimming at Q25, assembled clones with MiXCR and retained in-frame beta chains. Rows with a matching CDR3 protein are joined into one entry that keeps the most common DNA and genes. The sample yields around 320,000 distinct CDR3 sequences; roughly an eighth were counted once. The ten most abundant clones make up roughly a fifth of the sample. The sequencing input was PBMCs or a T cell subset sorted from them (not recorded which). Receptors originate from a man aged 18 to 30 who had mild COVID-19 (a few samples of this study predate the infection). The sample titles of this study are shuffled in the database, so cell type and time point are left out; the donor was told from shared clones.

A few counts support this clonotype. CDR3 residues: CASSQPQGRNEQFF. Here the CDR3 DNA reads TGCGCCAGCAGCCAACCACAGGGGCGCAATGAGCAGTTCTTC. The J gene is TRBJ2-1, the V gene TRBV4-1, with 7 nucleotides matching TRBD1. CDR1 is MGHRA and CDR2 is YSYEKL in the germline V gene. This CDR3 comprises 14 residues. After removal of 2 bases from V and 6 bases from J, the junction contained 4 bases not matched to a gene.

The chain couples TRBV10-1 to TRBJ2-3; a possible D gene is TRBD1 (6 bases). The CDR3 consists of 16 residues. Trimming pared 0 bases from V and 4 bases from J, leaving 14 bases between. Germline loops: CDR1 WNHNN, CDR2 SYGVQD (reference sequence). This CDR3 reads CASSESGGVHADTQYF. CDR3 sequence (DNA): TGCGCCAGCAGTGAGTCTGGGGGCGTTCATGCAGATACGCAGTATTTT.

The chain is built from TRBV6-5 and TRBJ2-1; 10 nucleotides align to TRBD2. The CDR3 consists of 17 residues. CDR1 and CDR2 from the germline V gene are MNHEY and SVGAGI. V shed 2 bases and J 4 bases; nucleotides not matched to a gene: 8. CDR3 sequence reads: CASSYGVAGGMYNEQFF. The CDR3 DNA is TGTGCCAGCAGTTACGGGGTAGCGGGGGGAATGTACAATGAGCAGTTCTTC.

This clonotype was observed a few times. The rearrangement links TRBV4-1 to TRBJ2-4; no firm D call. CDR3 length: 17 amino acids. In germline, CDR1 is MGHRA, CDR2 YSYEKL. The germline V and J ends were trimmed by 3 bases and 0 bases, with 15 bases remaining between them. In DNA form, the CDR3 reads TGCGCCAGCAGCCACAACGGTCTAAAATCAGCCAAAAACATTCAGTACTTC. It codes for CASSHNGLKSAKNIQYF.

This clonotype has more than one count but fewer than ten. The CDR3 nucleotides are TGTGCCAGCAGGCCCTTTGGCGGGGGAAGGTACAATGAGCAGTTCTTC. This codes for CASRPFGGGRYNEQFF. The chain uses TRBV2 and TRBJ2-1; TRBD2 matches at 7 bases. CDR1 is SNHLY, CDR2 FYNNEI, per germline. V shed 6 bases and J 4 bases; nucleotides not matched to a gene: 12. CDR3 size: 16 residues.

The genes are TRBV20-1 and TRBJ2-1, with 9 bases identical to TRBD2. This CDR3 is 13 amino acids long. The ends lost 2 bases at V and 7 bases at J; junction bases unmatched: 3. Germline-derived CDR1 and CDR2 are DFQATT and SNEGSKA (reference sequence). CDR3 nucleotide sequence: TGCAGTGCTAGACCTCTAGCGGGGAATGAGCAGTTCTTC. Its protein is CSARPLAGNEQFF.

This chain links TRBV20-1 with TRBJ2-3; weak D call: TRBD1 (5 bases). CDR3 length equals 12 residues. Germline-derived CDR1 and CDR2 are DFQATT and SNEGSKA (reference sequence). V shed 5 bases and J shed 2 bases, with 8 bases lying between them. The CDR3 bases are TGCAGTGCTCCAGGGTACACAGATACGCAGTATTTT. Protein sequence: CSAPGYTDTQYF.

This clonotype was counted a few times. The V gene is TRBV10-3, the J gene TRBJ2-1; no firm D call. CDR1 is ENHRY, CDR2 SYGVKD, per germline. The V and J ends lost 5 bases and 1 base respectively, with 12 bases between them. The CDR3 loop spans 15 amino acids. Here the CDR3 reads CAISYVGRSYNEQFF. As DNA, the CDR3 is TGTGCCATCAGTTATGTCGGCAGGTCCTACAATGAGCAGTTCTTC.

The chain is built from TRBV29-1 and TRBJ2-3; D remains ambiguous. The CDR3 has 15 amino acids. Germline V gene sequence: CDR1 SQVTM, CDR2 ANQGSEA. Trimming cost V 0 bases and J 0 bases, with 10 bases left between them. The CDR3 DNA is TGCAGCGTTGAAGATCGCGACTCAAGCACAGATACGCAGTATTTT. Amino acids: CSVEDRDSSTDTQYF.

This clonotype was picked up a small number of times. The chain uses TRBV29-1 and TRBJ2-5, with TRBD2 identical over 7 bases. This CDR3 is built from 12 residues. The trim removed 8 bases at V and 4 bases at J, leaving 7 bases unmatched. The germline V gene encodes CDR1 SQVTM and CDR2 ANQGSEA. CDR3 DNA sequence: TGCAGCTGCTGGGAGGGCGCAGAGACCCAGTACTTC. Protein: CSCWEGAETQYF.

In DNA form, the CDR3 reads TGCAGCGTTGTCACCTTCTCTGGAAACACCATATATTTT. Translated, it gives CSVVTFSGNTIYF. The chain uses TRBV29-1 and TRBJ1-3; D gene uncertain. The CDR3 has 13 residues. Trimming shortened V by 4 bases and J by 0 bases, and 7 bases separated the two germline ends. The germline gives CDR1 SQVTM, CDR2 ANQGSEA.

The V gene is TRBV6-2 or TRBV6-3, the J gene TRBJ2-2; 8 bases are a match to TRBD2. Losses at the gene ends were 4 bases for V and 9 bases for J; bases not matched to a gene: 10. CDR3 length equals 15 residues. Per germline, CDR1 MNHEY and CDR2 SVGEGT. CDR3 DNA sequence: TGTGCCAGCAGTTTGACCGGGACTAGTAACCGGGAGCTGTTTTTT. It codes for CASSLTGTSNRELFF.

This clonotype was counted a few times. V and J are TRBV4-1 and TRBJ2-3, with 8 nucleotides matching TRBD2. V was clipped by 4 bases and J by 0 bases; unmatched bases: 12. The CDR3 runs to 18 residues. The V gene's germline CDR1 is MGHRA and CDR2 YSYEKL. In nucleotides, the CDR3 is TGCGCCAGCAGCCCGTTGGCGGGGGGAACCTATAGCACAGATACGCAGTATTTT. As protein: CASSPLAGGTYSTDTQYF.